These 21 T cell receptor beta chains came from one sample sequenced in a study of blood T cell repertoires in COVID-19. This table comes from immunoSEQ multiplex PCR, and its TCRdb copy is limited to in-frame clones, with some not included. The table has 70,000 or so clones, about 69% seen once. Material: peripheral blood. These receptors originate from an older man with acute or convalescent COVID-19.

A note on this clone: At one boundary the junction diverges from the germline segment, which might be a read error. This rearrangement joins TRBV7-7 to TRBJ1-1; D not certain. The CDR3 spans 12 residues. The germline gives CDR1 SSHAT, CDR2 FNYEAQ (reference sequence). The chain's CDR3 is CASSPLSTEAFF. CDR3 coding DNA: TGTGCTAGCAGCCCACTAAGCACTGAAGCTTTCTTT.

The table lists this clone with a count of one. The chain recombines TRBV19 with TRBJ2-3, with 11 bases matching TRBD2. V lost 8 bases, J lost 0 bases, and 7 bases stayed unmatched. CDR1 is LNHDA, CDR2 SQIVND, per germline (reference sequence). The CDR3 is made up of 16 amino acids. CDR3 amino acids: CASLPGTSGSTDTQYF. The CDR3 nucleotides read TGTGCCAGTCTCCCCGGGACTAGCGGAAGCACAGATACGCAGTATTTT. Based on the CDR3 plus reference TRBV19 and TRBJ2-3, the full variable domain is DGGITQSPKYLFRKEGQNVTLSCEQNLNHDAMYWYRQDPGQGLRLIYYSQIVNDFQKGDIAEGYSVSREKKESFPLTVTSAQKNPTAFYLCASLPGTSGSTDTQYFGPGTRLTVL.

The rearrangement uses TRBV29-1 and TRBJ2-2, with D possibly matching TRBD2 (6 bases). V was pared by 7 bases and J by 4 bases, with 19 bases between. This CDR3 has 15 residues. In germline, CDR1 is SQVTM, CDR2 ANQGSEA. The CDR3 loop reads CSACRDSGFTGELFF. As DNA, the CDR3 is TGCAGCGCGTGTAGGGACTCGGGGTTCACCGGGGAGCTGTTTTTT.

The chain uses TRBV28 and TRBJ1-6; 9 bases agree with TRBD1. From germline, CDR1 is MDHEN and CDR2 SYDVKM. Unmatched junction bases numbered 5, after V lost 4 bases and J lost 4 bases. The CDR3 loop spans 16 amino acids. In nucleotides, the CDR3 is TGTGCCAGCAGTTGGGGACAGGGAAGGTATAATTCACCCCTCCACTTT. Translated, it gives CASSWGQGRYNSPLHF.

The chain links TRBV14 to TRBJ2-7, with 10 bases fitting TRBD1. The ends lost 4 bases at V and 2 bases at J; junction bases unmatched: 2. CDR3 length: 14 amino acids. CDR1 is SGHDN, CDR2 FVKESK, per germline. The CDR3 sequence: CASSPTGGPYEQYF. Here the CDR3 DNA reads TGTGCCAGCAGCCCGACAGGGGGCCCCTACGAGCAGTACTTC.

The chain recombines TRBV18 with TRBJ1-5; D not resolved. V was shortened by 4 bases and J by 7 bases, with 8 bases between the two germline ends. This CDR3 is built from 12 residues. Germline V gene sequence: CDR1 KGHSH, CDR2 LQKENI. The CDR3 spells CASSLEGQPQHF. DNA of the CDR3: TGTGCCAGCTCACTCGAGGGCCAGCCCCAGCATTTT.

DNA of the CDR3: TGTGCCAGCGACTCACCCGGGGCCAACGTCCTGACTTTC. Amino acids: CASDSPGANVLTF. J is TRBJ2-6 and V is TRBV11-2, with no clear D. CDR3 length: 13 residues. Germline CDR1 reads SGHAT; CDR2 reads FQNNGV. The ends were cut back, 8 bases at V and 4 bases at J, with 9 bases in the middle.

This clone has only one observation. The chain carries TRBV6-4 and TRBJ2-3; 7 nucleotides match TRBD2. Germline values: CDR1 MRHNA, CDR2 SNTAGT. J was trimmed by 3 bases and V by 0 bases; bases with no gene match: 0. The length of the CDR3 is 14 residues. The CDR3 spells CASSDSRETDTQYF. In DNA, the CDR3 is TGTGCCAGCAGTGACTCGCGGGAGACAGATACGCAGTATTTT.

The chain uses TRBV27 and TRBJ1-6; 12 bases align to TRBD1. This CDR3 is 14 amino acids long. Losses at the gene ends were 6 bases for V and 13 bases for J; bases not matched to a gene: 7. The V gene's germline CDR1 is MNHEY and CDR2 SMNVEV (reference sequence). The chain's CDR3 is CASRSGTGGRPLHF. CDR3 nucleotides: TGTGCCAGCAGATCCGGGACAGGGGGCAGGCCCCTCCACTTT.

The chain couples TRBV27 to TRBJ2-7; 7 bases are shared with TRBD2. Trimming at V came to 4 bases and at J to 0 bases, leaving 6 bases not matched to a gene. CDR1 is MNHEY and CDR2 is SMNVEV in the germline V gene (reference sequence). CDR3 length: 15 amino acids. CDR3 sequence reads: CASSSSLALSYEQYF. Written as DNA, the CDR3 is TGTGCCAGCAGTTCCTCACTAGCGCTCTCCTACGAGCAGTACTTC.

V is TRBV7-8 and J is TRBJ1-4; D gene unclear. V was cut by 6 bases and J by 0 bases, with 8 bases left in between. This CDR3 has 14 residues. Germline assignment: CDR1 SGHVS and CDR2 FQNEAQ. In DNA, the CDR3 is TGTGCCAGCAGTCGCGGGACAACTAATGAAAAACTGTTTTTT. Translating it yields CASSRGTTNEKLFF.

The genes are TRBV20-1 and TRBJ2-1; a weak D match, TRBD1 (5 bases). Germline V gene lookup returns CDR1 DFQATT and CDR2 SNEGSKA (reference sequence). Trimming removed 6 bases at V and 8 bases at J, with 8 bases between. This CDR3 is 10 amino acids long. Here the CDR3 DNA reads TGCAGTGCAGGGGCACATGAGCAGTTCTTC. Protein sequence: CSAGAHEQFF.

V and J are TRBV4-1 and TRBJ2-1, with no clear D. This CDR3 region has 12 residues. CDR1 is MGHRA, CDR2 YSYEKL, per germline. Trimming cost V 4 bases and J 5 bases, with 6 bases left between them. Here the CDR3 reads CASSPTNNEQFF. CDR3 DNA sequence: TGCGCCAGCAGCCCGACAAACAATGAGCAGTTCTTC.

This clone has a single count. In DNA, the CDR3 is TGTGCCAGCAGCTTTGTGGCGGGAGGTGCGGAGACCCAGTACTTC. The encoded protein is CASSFVAGGAETQYF. The J gene is TRBJ2-5, the V gene TRBV7-8; 8 positions agree with TRBD2. Trimming removed 3 bases from V and 5 bases from J; junction bases left unmatched: 8. From germline, CDR1 is SGHVS and CDR2 FQNEAQ. CDR3 length: 15 amino acids.

The chain links TRBV19 to TRBJ2-7, with 10 bases that match TRBD1. The length of the CDR3 is 14 residues. Germline CDR1 LNHDA, CDR2 SQIVND (reference sequence). Losses at the gene ends were 7 bases for V and 6 bases for J; bases not matched to a gene: 9. Here the CDR3 DNA reads TGTGCCAGTAAAACCGGGACAGGGGCGGGCGAGCAGTACTTC. Its protein product is CASKTGTGAGEQYF.

This chain uses TRBV7-6 with TRBJ2-7; 7 positions match TRBD1. This CDR3 comprises 13 residues. The germline CDR1 and CDR2 sequences are SGHVS and FNYEAQ. Unmatched junction bases numbered 5, after V lost 2 bases and J lost 7 bases. The CDR3 sequence is CASSLYRDREQYF. CDR3 DNA: TGTGCCAGCAGCTTATACCGGGACAGAGAGCAGTACTTC. The whole variable domain, remainder taken from reference TRBV7-6 and TRBJ2-7, is GAGVSQSPRYKVTKRGQDVALRCDPISGHVSLYWYRQALGQGPEFLTYFNYEAQQDKSGLPNDRFSAERPEGSISTLTIQRTEQRDSAMYRCASSLYRDREQYFGPGTRLTVT.

The chain combines TRBV10-3 with TRBJ2-7; the match to TRBD1 covers 7 bases. The CDR3 is 15 amino acids. Germline trimming cut 3 bases from V and 2 bases from J; bases unmatched to any gene: 7. From germline, CDR1 is ENHRY and CDR2 SYGVKD. This CDR3 is CAISDEFGQAYEQYF. DNA for the CDR3: TGTGCCATCAGTGACGAATTTGGACAGGCCTACGAGCAGTACTTC.

This clone was counted once. The J gene is TRBJ1-5, the V gene TRBV5-1; the D is unclear. This CDR3 region has 13 residues. The germline gives CDR1 SGHRS, CDR2 YFSETQ. Trimming took 0 bases from V and 5 from J, leaving 6 bases between them. CDR3 DNA: TGCGCCAGCAGCTTGGGTACGGATCAGCCCCAGCATTTT. It specifies CASSLGTDQPQHF.

This clone has a single count. This sequence joins TRBV29-1 and TRBJ1-5; perhaps TRBD1 as D (5 bases). The CDR3 covers 13 residues. Trimming stripped 4 bases from V and 2 bases from J, with 9 bases between. From germline, CDR1 is SQVTM and CDR2 ANQGSEA. The CDR3 spells CSVGQGGNQPQHF. DNA of the CDR3: TGCAGCGTTGGCCAGGGTGGCAATCAGCCCCAGCATTTT.

This chain links TRBV9 with TRBJ1-2; D not certain. This CDR3 is built from 12 residues. Germline loops: CDR1 SGDLS, CDR2 YYNGEE. Trimming shortened V by 3 bases and J by 1 base, and 4 bases separated the two germline ends. Here the CDR3 DNA reads TGTGCCAGCAGCGATAGTAACTATGGCTACACCTTC. It translates to CASSDSNYGYTF.

In its sample, this clone ranks as medium-sized. Other nucleotide sequences from this sample produce the same CDR3. The V gene is TRBV19, the J gene TRBJ2-7; D possibly corresponds to TRBD1 (6 bases). Between the trimmed V and J ends, which lost 1 base and 2 bases, there was a span of 9 bases. Germline values: CDR1 LNHDA, CDR2 SQIVND (reference sequence). The CDR3 runs to 14 residues. The CDR3 DNA sequence: TGTGCCAGTAGTATAGGACAGGTCGCCTACGAGCAGTACTTC. This gives the protein CASSIGQVAYEQYF.